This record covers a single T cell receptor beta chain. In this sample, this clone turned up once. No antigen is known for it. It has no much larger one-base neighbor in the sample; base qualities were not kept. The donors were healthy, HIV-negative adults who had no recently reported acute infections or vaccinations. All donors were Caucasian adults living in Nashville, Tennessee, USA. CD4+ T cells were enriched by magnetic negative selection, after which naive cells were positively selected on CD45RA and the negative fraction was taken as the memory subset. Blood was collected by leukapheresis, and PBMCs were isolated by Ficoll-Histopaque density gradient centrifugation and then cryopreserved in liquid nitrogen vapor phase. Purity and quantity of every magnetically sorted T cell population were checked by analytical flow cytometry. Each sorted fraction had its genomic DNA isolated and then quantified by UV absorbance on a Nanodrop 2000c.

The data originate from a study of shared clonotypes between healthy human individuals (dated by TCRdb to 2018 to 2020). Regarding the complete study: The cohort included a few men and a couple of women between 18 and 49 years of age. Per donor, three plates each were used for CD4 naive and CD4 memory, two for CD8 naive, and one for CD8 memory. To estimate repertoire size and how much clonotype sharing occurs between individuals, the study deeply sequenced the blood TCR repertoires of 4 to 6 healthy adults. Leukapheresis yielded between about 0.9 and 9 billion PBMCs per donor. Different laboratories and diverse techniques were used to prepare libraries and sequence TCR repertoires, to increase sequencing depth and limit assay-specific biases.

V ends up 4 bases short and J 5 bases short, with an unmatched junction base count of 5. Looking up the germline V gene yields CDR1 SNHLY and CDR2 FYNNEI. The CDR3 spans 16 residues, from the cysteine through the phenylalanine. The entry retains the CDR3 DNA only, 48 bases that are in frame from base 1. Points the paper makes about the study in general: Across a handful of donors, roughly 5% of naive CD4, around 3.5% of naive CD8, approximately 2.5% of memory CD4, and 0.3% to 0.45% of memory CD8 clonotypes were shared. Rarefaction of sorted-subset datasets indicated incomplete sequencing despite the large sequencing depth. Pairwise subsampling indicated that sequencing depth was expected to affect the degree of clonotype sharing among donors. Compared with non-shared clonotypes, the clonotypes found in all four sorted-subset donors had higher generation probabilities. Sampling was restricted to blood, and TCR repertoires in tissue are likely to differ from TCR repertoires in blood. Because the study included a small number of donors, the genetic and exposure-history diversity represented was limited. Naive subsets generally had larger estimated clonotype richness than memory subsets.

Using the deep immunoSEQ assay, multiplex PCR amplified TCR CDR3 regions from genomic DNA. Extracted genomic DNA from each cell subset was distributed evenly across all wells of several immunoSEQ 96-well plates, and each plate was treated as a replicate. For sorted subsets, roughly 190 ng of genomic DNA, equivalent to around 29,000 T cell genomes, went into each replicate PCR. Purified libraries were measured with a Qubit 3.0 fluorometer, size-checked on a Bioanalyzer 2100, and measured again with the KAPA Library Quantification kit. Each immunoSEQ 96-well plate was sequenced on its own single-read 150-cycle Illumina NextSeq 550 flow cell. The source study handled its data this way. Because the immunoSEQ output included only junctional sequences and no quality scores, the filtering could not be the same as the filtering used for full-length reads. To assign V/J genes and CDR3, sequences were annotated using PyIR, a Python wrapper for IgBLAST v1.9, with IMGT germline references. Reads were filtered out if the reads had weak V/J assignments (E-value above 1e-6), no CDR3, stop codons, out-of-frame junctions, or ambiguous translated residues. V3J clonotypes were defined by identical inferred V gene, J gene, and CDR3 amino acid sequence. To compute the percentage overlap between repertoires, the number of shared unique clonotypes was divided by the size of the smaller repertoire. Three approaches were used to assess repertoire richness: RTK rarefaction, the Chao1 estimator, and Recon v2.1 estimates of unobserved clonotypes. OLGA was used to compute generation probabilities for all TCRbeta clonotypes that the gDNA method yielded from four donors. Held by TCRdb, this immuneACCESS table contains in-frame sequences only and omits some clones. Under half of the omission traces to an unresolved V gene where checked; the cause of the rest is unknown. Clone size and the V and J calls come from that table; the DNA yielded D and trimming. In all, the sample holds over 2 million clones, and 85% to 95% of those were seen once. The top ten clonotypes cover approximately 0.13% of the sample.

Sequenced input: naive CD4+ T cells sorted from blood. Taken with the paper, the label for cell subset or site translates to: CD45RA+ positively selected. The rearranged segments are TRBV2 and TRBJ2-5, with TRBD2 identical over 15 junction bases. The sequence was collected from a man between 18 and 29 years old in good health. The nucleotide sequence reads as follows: TGTGCCAGCAGTGGTGGACTAGCGGGAGGGCTCGAGACCCAGTACTTC. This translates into CASSGGLAGGLETQYF.